This T cell receptor beta chain was recovered during a study of T cells in Graves' hyperthyroidism and ophthalmopathy. Study-level findings and limits: For ophthalmopathy, model prediction preceded onset by a median about 6.2 months.

In its sample, this clonotype was seen a few times. The antigen remains undetermined. RNA transcripts served as the template for amplifying TCR beta CDR3 regions. During a first-round RT-PCR of the TCR CDR3, the HTBI primer set was used. TCRdb itself ran the multiplex PCR reads through MiXCR, one entry per CDR3 protein. This repertoire shows hundreds of thousands of distinct CDR3 sequences, under 20% found once; its top ten account for 17%. The CDR3 runs to 12 residues. After removal of 6 bases from V and 11 bases from J, the junction contained 8 bases not matched to a gene. Germline CDR1 SQVTM, CDR2 ANQGSEA.

The clonotype was recovered from a young woman with Graves' ophthalmopathy. The rearrangement links TRBV29-1 to TRBJ1-4; the match to TRBD1 covers 8 bases. The sample taken for sequencing was blood. CDR3 bases: TGCAGCGTGGGAAATACAGGGGGTAAACTGTTTTTT. Translating gives CSVGNTGGKLFF.